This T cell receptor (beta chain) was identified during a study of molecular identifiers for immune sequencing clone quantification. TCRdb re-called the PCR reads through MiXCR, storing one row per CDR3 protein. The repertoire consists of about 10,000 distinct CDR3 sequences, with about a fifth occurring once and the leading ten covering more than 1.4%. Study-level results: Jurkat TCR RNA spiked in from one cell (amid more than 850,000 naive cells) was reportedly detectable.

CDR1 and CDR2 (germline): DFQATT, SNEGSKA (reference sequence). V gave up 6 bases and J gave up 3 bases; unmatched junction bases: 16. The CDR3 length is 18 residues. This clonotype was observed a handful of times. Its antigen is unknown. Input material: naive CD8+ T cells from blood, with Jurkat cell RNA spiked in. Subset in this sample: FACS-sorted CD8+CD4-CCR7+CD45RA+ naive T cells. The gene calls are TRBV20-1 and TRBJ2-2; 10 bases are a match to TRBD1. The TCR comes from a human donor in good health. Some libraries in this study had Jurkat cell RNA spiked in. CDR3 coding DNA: TGCAGTGCCAGTGGGGGACAGGGGCGACCCCTTGACACCGGGGAGCTGTTTTTT. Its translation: CSASGGQGRPLDTGELFF.